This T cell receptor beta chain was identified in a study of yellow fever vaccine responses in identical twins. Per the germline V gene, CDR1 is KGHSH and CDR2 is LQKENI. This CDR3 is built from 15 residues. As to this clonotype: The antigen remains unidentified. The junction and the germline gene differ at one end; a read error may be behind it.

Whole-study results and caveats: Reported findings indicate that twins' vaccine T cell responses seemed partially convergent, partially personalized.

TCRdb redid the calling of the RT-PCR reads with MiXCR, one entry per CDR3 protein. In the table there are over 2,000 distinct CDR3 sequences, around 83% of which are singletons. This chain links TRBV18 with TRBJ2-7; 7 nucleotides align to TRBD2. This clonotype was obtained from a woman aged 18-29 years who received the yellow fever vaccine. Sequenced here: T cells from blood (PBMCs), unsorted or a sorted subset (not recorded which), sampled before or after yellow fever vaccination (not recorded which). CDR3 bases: TGTGCCAGATCACCGGGATCAGCGGGGTGGTACGAGCAGTACTTC. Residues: CARSPGSAGWYEQYF.